The clone carrying this T cell receptor (beta chain) was observed a single time. The immunoSEQ assay was v3. Libraries were sequenced to 2.2 million or so read pairs (survey) or about 5-6.5 million (deep). Sequencing was performed with immunoSEQ multiplex PCR; in TCRdb, only in-frame clones are kept and a portion is missing. The table includes roughly 20,000 clones, 80% to 90% detected once. With 1 base removed from V and 6 bases from J, the gap between germline ends came to 6 bases. Germline CDR1 and CDR2: MGHDK and SYGVNS. The CDR3 length is 13 residues. This record comes from a study of TIL therapy for anti-PD-1-resistant metastatic lung cancer. Study details: A handful of tumors were EGFR-mutant and two were ALK-rearranged.

The time point: pre-treatment sample, taken before nivolumab and TIL therapy. The TCR comes from a person aged 25 to 80 with non-small cell lung cancer. The chain links TRBV25-1 to TRBJ2-2; D not certain. The material was blood, obtained at baseline. CDR3 sequence (DNA): TGTGCCAGCAGTGAATTGAAGCCCGGGGAGCTGTTTTTT. This encodes CASSELKPGELFF.